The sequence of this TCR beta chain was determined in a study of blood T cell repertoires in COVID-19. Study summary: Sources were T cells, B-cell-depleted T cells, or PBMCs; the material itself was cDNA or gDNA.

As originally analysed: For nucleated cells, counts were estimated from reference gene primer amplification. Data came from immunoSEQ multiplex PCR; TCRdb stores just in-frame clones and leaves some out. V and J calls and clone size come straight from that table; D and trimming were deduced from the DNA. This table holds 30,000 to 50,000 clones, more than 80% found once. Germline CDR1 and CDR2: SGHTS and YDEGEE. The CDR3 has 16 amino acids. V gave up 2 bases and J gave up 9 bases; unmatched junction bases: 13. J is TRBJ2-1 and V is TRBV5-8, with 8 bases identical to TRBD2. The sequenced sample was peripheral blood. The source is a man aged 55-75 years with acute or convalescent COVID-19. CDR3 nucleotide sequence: TGTGCCAGCAGCTTAGGGTGGTCGGGACTAGGAACTGAGCAGTTCTTC. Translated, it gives CASSLGWSGLGTEQFF.